This T cell receptor beta chain was recovered during a study of vaccination and CD4 T cells after COVID-19. Worth noting for this clonotype: Its antigen remains unidentified.

The treatment: approximately nine-day PBMC culture with coronavirus spike peptide pools or control peptides (ViraFEST assay). Study-level results: It was found that, in convalescent patients, 304 of 307 vaccine-specific clones were spike mono-reactive.

The assay that was used to sequence DNA from cultured CD4+ T cells was the Oncomine TCR Beta short-read assay. TCRdb called the PCR reads again in MiXCR, with one record for every CDR3 protein. The data hold about 15,000 distinct CDR3 sequences, with about 59% observed a single time. Sequenced material: CD4+ T cells from blood, cultured in vitro, taken before SARS-CoV-2 vaccination. The TCR was taken from a human donor who had recovered from COVID-19.

The CDR3 loop reads CASSIRDTGELFF. CDR3 DNA: TGTGCCAGTAGTATACGGGACACCGGGGAGCTGTTTTTT. The V and J genes are TRBV19 and TRBJ2-2; no definite D call. Germline CDR1 and CDR2: LNHDA and SQIVND (reference sequence). Deletions cut 2 bases from V and 3 bases from J, with 4 bases between. The CDR3 totals 13 residues.